Sequencing of this T cell receptor (beta chain) was carried out in a study of blood T cell repertoires in COVID-19. About the research overall: Specimens from acute and convalescent COVID-19 originated in the United States, Italy and Spain.

Unmatched junction bases numbered 9, after V lost 6 bases and J lost 15 bases. This CDR3 comprises 12 residues. The protocol was immunoSEQ multiplex PCR, while the TCRdb copy is restricted to in-frame clones and leaves out a portion. Among about 41,000 clones, 83% were seen once, and the ten largest hold under 50%. The V and J genes are TRBV12-3 or TRBV12-4 and TRBJ2-1, with 9 bases lining up with TRBD2. The sequence came from a woman of 80 years or more with active or convalescent COVID-19. Sequenced input: peripheral blood. The CDR3 DNA follows: TGTGCCAGCAGCCCATTGGGGACTAGCCCGTTCTTC. Amino acid sequence: CASSPLGTSPFF.